This is a list of T cell receptor beta chains from one sample in a study of T-cell reconstitution after alpha-beta-depleted transplantation in children. TCRdb re-called the PCR reads through MiXCR, storing one row per CDR3 protein. The profile shows 250,000 to 300,000 distinct CDR3 sequences, roughly 7.8% of them singletons. Specimen: peripheral blood, collected 360 days after TCRalphabeta/CD19-depleted stem cell transplant. All receptors derive from a female patient younger than 10 who had a stem cell transplant for Fanconi anemia, so the T cells may come from the graft donor. The CDR3 runs from the conserved cysteine through the conserved F or W. D genes are given only for firm matches. Only some rows state a clone size, as once, few, many or a class for expanded clones.

D,J,size,V,DNA,CDR3
.,TRBJ2-1,many,TRBV11-2,TGTGCCAGCAGCTTAGATCGGGTAGGTGGGGGCGATGAGCAGTTCTTC,CASSLDRVGGGDEQFF
.,TRBJ1-5,many,TRBV27,TGTGCCAGCAGTTTATCGGTGGGGGTTCAGCCCCAGCATTTT,CASSLSVGVQPQHF
.,TRBJ1-6,many,TRBV20-1,TGCAGTGCTAGAGATGCACGGGGACCCCTCCACTTT,CSARDARGPLHF
.,TRBJ1-2,few,TRBV18,TGTGCCAGCTCTCACCAGGACTCCCATGGCTACACCTTC,CASSHQDSHGYTF
.,TRBJ2-7,many,TRBV20-1,TGCAGTGCTGCCAGGGTTAGACCCTACGAGCAGTACTTC,CSAARVRPYEQYF
.,TRBJ1-2,many,TRBV12-3/TRBV12-4,TGTGCCAGCAGTCAAACAGGGTCCTATGGCTACACCTTC,CASSQTGSYGYTF
.,TRBJ2-7,.,TRBV18,TGTGCCAGCTCACCGGGATTACAGGGAAGCTACGAGCAGTACTTC,CASSPGLQGSYEQYF
.,TRBJ1-1,few,TRBV5-1,TGCGCCAGCAGCTTGCAGGGCAGTCCGAACACTGAAGCTTTCTTT,CASSLQGSPNTEAFF
TRBD1,TRBJ1-1,.,TRBV7-9,TGTGCCAGCAGCTTAGTAAGGGGACAGGGAGTAGCTGAAGCTTTCTTT,CASSLVRGQGVAEAFF
TRBD2,TRBJ2-7,many,TRBV29-1,TGCAGCGTTGAGGGGAGGGGTTCGTTGCAGTACTTC,CSVEGRGSLQYF
.,TRBJ1-2,many,TRBV7-2,TGTGCCAGCAGCTTAGAACTGTATGGCTACACCTTC,CASSLELYGYTF
.,TRBJ2-3,many,TRBV6-4,TGTGCCAGCAGTGACACTTACACAGATACGCAGTATTTT,CASSDTYTDTQYF
.,TRBJ1-1,many,TRBV20-1,TGCAGTGCTAGAGTCGAGAACACTGAAGCTTTCTTT,CSARVENTEAFF
.,TRBJ1-5,many,TRBV5-1,TGCGCCATTCCCTTTGGGACACCTAATCAGCCCCAGCATTTT,CAIPFGTPNQPQHF
.,TRBJ1-5,few,TRBV6-5,TGTGCCAGCATTTCCAGGGGTGATCAGCCCCAGCATTTT,CASISRGDQPQHF
.,TRBJ2-3,many,TRBV28,TGTGCCAGCAGTTTATGGGGCGGGGGCACAGATACGCAGTATTTT,CASSLWGGGTDTQYF
.,TRBJ2-7,.,TRBV20-1,TGCAGTGCTGACGTAGGGAGATACGAGCAGTACTTC,CSADVGRYEQYF
TRBD2,TRBJ2-1,few,TRBV2,TGTGCCAGCAGTAGTGCCGGGACTAGTTACAATGAGCAGTTCTTC,CASSSAGTSYNEQFF
TRBD2,TRBJ2-2,many,TRBV5-1,TGCGCCAGCAGCTTGAGGGGAGGGTCCGGGGAGCTGTTTTTT,CASSLRGGSGELFF
.,TRBJ2-1,many,TRBV7-9,TGTGCCAGCAGCTTAGTCAGTCGGAGTGTCGTACATAATGAGCAGTTCTTC,CASSLVSRSVVHNEQFF
.,TRBJ2-2,few,TRBV7-9,TGTGCCAGCAGCCATCCGGGACAGAACACCGGGGAGCTGTTTTTT,CASSHPGQNTGELFF
TRBD1,TRBJ1-1,few,TRBV18,TGTGCCAGCTCAGATCAGGGGGCTGGGAACACTGAAGCTTTCTTT,CASSDQGAGNTEAFF
TRBD1,TRBJ2-1,many,TRBV18,TGTGCCAGCTCACCTCAGGGACAGGGGGACTACAATGAGCAGTTCTTC,CASSPQGQGDYNEQFF
TRBD2,TRBJ2-1,many,TRBV20-1,TGCAGTGCTAGTCCCGGGACTAGCGGGAGGGATAATGAGCAGTTCTTC,CSASPGTSGRDNEQFF
.,TRBJ1-1,many,TRBV10-2,TGCGCCAGCAAGGAGACAGGGAACACTGAAGCTTTCTTT,CASKETGNTEAFF
.,TRBJ1-2,many,TRBV27,TGTGCCAGCAGTTTAACCCCAGGTTTATATGGCTACACCTTC,CASSLTPGLYGYTF
TRBD1,TRBJ2-4,many,TRBV7-6,TGTGCCAGCAGCTTAGGGGACAGGGAGCTGCTAGCCAAAAACATTCAGTACTTC,CASSLGDRELLAKNIQYF
TRBD2,TRBJ2-5,.,TRBV2,TGTGCCAGCAGTGAATGGGGAGCGGGAGGTCACCAAGAGACCCAGTACTTC,CASSEWGAGGHQETQYF
.,TRBJ2-1,many,TRBV6-2/TRBV6-3,TGTGCCAGCAGCAGCCACCCTCAAGGGTACAATGAGCAGTTCTTC,CASSSHPQGYNEQFF
TRBD1,TRBJ1-3,few,TRBV6-5,TGTGCCAGCAGTTACTGGACAGGGAGGGAAGGAAACACCATATATTTT,CASSYWTGREGNTIYF
.,TRBJ1-1,many,TRBV10-1,TGCGCCAGCAGTGAGTCGGCAGGGACAGAAGCTTTCTTT,CASSESAGTEAFF
.,TRBJ2-1,few,TRBV19,TGTGCCAGTAATCGGGCGTCCGCCTCCTACAATGAGCAGTTCTTC,CASNRASASYNEQFF
.,TRBJ2-1,many,TRBV25-1,TGTGCCAGCAGTGAAAGAAGCGCCTCCTACAATGAGCAGTTCTTC,CASSERSASYNEQFF
TRBD2,TRBJ2-3,.,TRBV7-3,TGTACCTGCAGCTCTCCCCCCACTAGCGGGGGGTGGGCAGATACGCAGTATTTT,CTCSSPPTSGGWADTQYF
TRBD2,TRBJ2-3,many,TRBV7-9,TGTGCCAGCAGCTTGACTAGCGGGGTCTCCACAGATACGCAGTATTTT,CASSLTSGVSTDTQYF
.,TRBJ2-2,many,TRBV4-2,TGTGCCAGCAGCCAAGTTACAGCTTACACCGGGGAGCTGTTTTTT,CASSQVTAYTGELFF
.,TRBJ2-5,many,TRBV6-5,TGTGCCAGCAGTTACCCACGACAGGCCGGTAACCAAGAGACCCAGTACTTC,CASSYPRQAGNQETQYF
.,TRBJ1-3,many,TRBV28,TGTGCCAGCAGTTCACAGGGAAACACCATATATTTT,CASSSQGNTIYF
.,TRBJ2-7,many,TRBV29-1,TGCAGCGTGACACAGGGAGCATCCTACGAGCAGTACTTC,CSVTQGASYEQYF
TRBD2,TRBJ2-7,few,TRBV14,TGTGCCAGCAGTGCAGATGGACGGCTAGGACTAGCGGTGGATTTCGAGCAGTACTTC,CASSADGRLGLAVDFEQYF
.,TRBJ2-2,many,TRBV6-4,TGTGCCAGCAGTGACTCAGCAGGGAACACCGGGGAGCTGTTTTTT,CASSDSAGNTGELFF
.,TRBJ1-4,many,TRBV12-3/TRBV12-4,TGTGCCAGCAGTTTAGGGATCAGCCAAAAACTGTTTTTT,CASSLGISQKLFF
.,TRBJ1-6,many,TRBV5-1,TGCGCCAGCAGCTTGGGGACAACCTATAATTCACCCCTCCACTTT,CASSLGTTYNSPLHF
TRBD1,TRBJ1-2,.,TRBV19,TGTGCCAGTAGTATCGGACAGGGTGCCGGCGGCTACACCTTC,CASSIGQGAGGYTF
TRBD2,TRBJ2-2,.,TRBV18,TGTGCCAGCTCACCTACCAGACTAGCGGGAAACACCGGGGAGCTGTTTTTT,CASSPTRLAGNTGELFF
.,TRBJ2-2,many,TRBV7-2,TGTGCCAGCACCACTGACCAATTGGGGGGCACCGGGGAGCTGTTTTTT,CASTTDQLGGTGELFF
.,TRBJ2-3,many,TRBV6-2/TRBV6-3,TGTGCCAGCAGTTACCGTCCGCCGAATACGCAGTATTTT,CASSYRPPNTQYF
.,TRBJ2-1,many,TRBV20-1,TGCAGTGCTAGAGTGGCGGGCCTATCCTACAATGAGCAGTTCTTC,CSARVAGLSYNEQFF